Each of the 2 T cell receptor beta chains below was sequenced from the same sample in a study of T-cell reconstitution after alpha-beta-depleted transplantation in children. Preparation of the TCRbeta library involved a method that used unique molecular identifiers. TCRdb used MiXCR to reprocess the PCR reads, holding one entry per CDR3 protein. The sample includes more than 250,000 distinct CDR3 sequences, about 10% of them seen just once. The material was PBMCs from the stem cell graft donor, obtained from the stem cell graft. All receptors derive from a human donor who donated a stem cell graft to a child with SCID.

Points on this clonotype: Just one base apart from a much larger clone, this may be a read error. Here the CDR3 DNA reads TGCTGTGCTAGCCAAGGACAGGGTAACACCGGGGAGCTGTTTTTT. Translation: CCASQGQGNTGELFF. The V gene is TRBV20-1, the J gene TRBJ2-2, with 8 bases fitting TRBD1. The CDR3 runs 15 residues. CDR1 and CDR2 (germline): DFQATT, SNEGSKA (reference sequence).

CDR3 DNA: TGTGCCAGCAGTTCGGGGGGAAGCACCGGGGAGCTGTTTTTT. Its translation is CASSSGGSTGELFF. V and J are TRBV12-3 or TRBV12-4 and TRBJ2-2, with 7 bases lining up with TRBD2. After removal of 4 bases from V and 4 bases from J, the junction contained 3 bases not matched to a gene. The CDR3 loop spans 14 amino acids.